The present T cell receptor beta chain was sequenced within a study of T-cell reconstitution after alpha-beta-depleted transplantation in children. During its preparation, the TCRbeta library received unique molecular identifiers. TCRdb fed the PCR reads into MiXCR, producing one record per CDR3 protein. The sample carries around 450,000 distinct CDR3 sequences, about 40% recorded once. A word on this clonotype: No antigen is known for it.

Study conclusions and caveats: Certain patients had high TCRbeta diversity at day 60, and it came from recipient T cells and thymic progenitors that survived. By about two months after transplant, alpha-beta T cells reportedly arose from several hundred graft clones that had expanded. A year had passed since transplant, and T-cell counts and diversity by then came mostly from newly produced T cells.

V was clipped by 4 bases and J by 0 bases, with 7 bases between them. This CDR3 is built from 13 residues. CDR1 is DFQATT and CDR2 is SNEGSKA in the germline V gene (reference sequence). The chain has TRBV20-1 and TRBJ2-1, with TRBD2 as a possible D gene (5 bases). This receptor was obtained from a girl aged 2-10 years with aplastic anemia, due to receive a stem cell transplant. Sequencing used PBMCs, obtained before TCRalphabeta/CD19-depleted stem cell transplant. CDR3 region: CSAIRGSYNEQFF. DNA for the CDR3: TGCAGTGCTATACGGGGCTCCTACAATGAGCAGTTCTTC.